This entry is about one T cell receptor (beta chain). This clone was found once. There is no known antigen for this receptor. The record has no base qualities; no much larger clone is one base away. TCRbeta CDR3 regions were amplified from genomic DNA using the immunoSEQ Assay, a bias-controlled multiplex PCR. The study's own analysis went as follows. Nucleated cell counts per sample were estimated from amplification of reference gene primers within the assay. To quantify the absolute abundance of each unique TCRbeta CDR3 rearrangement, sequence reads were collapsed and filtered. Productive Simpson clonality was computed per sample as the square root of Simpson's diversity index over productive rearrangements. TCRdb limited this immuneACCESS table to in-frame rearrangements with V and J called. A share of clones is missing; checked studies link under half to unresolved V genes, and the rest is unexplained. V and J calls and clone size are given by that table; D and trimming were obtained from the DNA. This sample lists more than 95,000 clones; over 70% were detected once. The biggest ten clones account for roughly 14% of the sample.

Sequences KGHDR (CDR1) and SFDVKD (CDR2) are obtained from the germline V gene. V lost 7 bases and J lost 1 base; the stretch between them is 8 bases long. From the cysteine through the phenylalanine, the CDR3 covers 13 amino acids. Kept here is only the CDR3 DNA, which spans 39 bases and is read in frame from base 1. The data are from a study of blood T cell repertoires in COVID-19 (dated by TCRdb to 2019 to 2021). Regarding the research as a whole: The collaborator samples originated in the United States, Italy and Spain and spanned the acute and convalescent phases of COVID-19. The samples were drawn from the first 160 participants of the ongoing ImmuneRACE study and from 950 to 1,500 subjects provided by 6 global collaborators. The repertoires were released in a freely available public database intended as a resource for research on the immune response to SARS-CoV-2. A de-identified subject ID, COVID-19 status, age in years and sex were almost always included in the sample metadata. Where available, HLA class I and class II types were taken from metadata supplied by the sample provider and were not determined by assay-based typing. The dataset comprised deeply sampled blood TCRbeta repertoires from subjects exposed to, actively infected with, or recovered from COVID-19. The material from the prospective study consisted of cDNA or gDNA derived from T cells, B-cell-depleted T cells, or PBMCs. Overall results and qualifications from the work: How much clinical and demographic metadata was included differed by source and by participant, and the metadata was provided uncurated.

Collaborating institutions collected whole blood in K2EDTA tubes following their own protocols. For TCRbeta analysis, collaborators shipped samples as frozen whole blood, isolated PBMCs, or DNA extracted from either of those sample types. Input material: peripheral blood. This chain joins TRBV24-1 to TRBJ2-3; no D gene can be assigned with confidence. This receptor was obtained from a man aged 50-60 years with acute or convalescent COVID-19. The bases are TGTGCCACCAGCGGCAGCGGCACAGATACGCAGTATTTT. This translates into CATSGSGTDTQYF.